The rows below give T cell receptor beta chains drawn from one sample of a study of OX40 agonist ivuxolimab in advanced cancers. The table came from immunoSEQ multiplex PCR; TCRdb's copy has only in-frame clones and leaves some out. Here the sample spans about 68,000 clones, roughly 82% being singletons. The sequencing used CD4+ or CD8+ T cells sorted from blood, collected in a trial of the OX40 agonist ivuxolimab. Receptor source: an adult with an advanced solid tumor such as melanoma, head and neck, liver or kidney cancer. The CDR3 runs from the conserved cysteine through the conserved F or W. Each record gives: D gene, clone size, V gene, J gene, CDR3 protein, CDR3 DNA. The D gene is left open where the match is weak. Clone size is stated in some rows and not others, as once, few, many or a class when expanded.

-	many	TRBV4-1	TRBJ2-5	CASSQVPPLQETQYF	TGCGCCAGCAGCCAAGTTCCGCCCTTGCAAGAGACCCAGTACTTC
-	-	TRBV5-1	TRBJ2-1	CASSLAGVNEQFF	TGCGCCAGCAGCTTGGCGGGGGTCAATGAGCAGTTCTTC
-	-	TRBV6-5	TRBJ2-5	CASFGTGGQVETQYF	TGTGCCAGTTTTGGAACGGGAGGACAGGTAGAGACCCAGTACTTC
-	-	TRBV7-9	TRBJ2-3	CASSSGTQYF	TGTGCCAGCAGCTCTGGAACGCAGTATTTT
TRBD1	-	TRBV5-1	TRBJ2-3	CASSSSPGGSTDTQYF	TGCGCCAGCAGCTCGAGCCCAGGGGGTAGCACAGATACGCAGTATTTT
TRBD2	-	TRBV7-9	TRBJ2-5	CASSPGTPGLANYF	TGTGCCAGCAGCCCCGGGACACCTGGACTAGCAAACTACTTC
-	-	TRBV7-2	TRBJ2-5	CASSLVVLQETQYF	TGTGCCAGCAGCTTAGTCGTCCTCCAAGAGACCCAGTACTTC
TRBD1	few	TRBV9	TRBJ1-2	CASSPGTDYGYTF	TGTGCCAGCAGCCCCGGGACAGACTATGGCTACACCTTC
-	-	TRBV27	TRBJ1-1	CASSLLGMNTEAFF	TGTGCCAGCAGTTTATTGGGAATGAACACTGAAGCTTTCTTT
-	-	TRBV7-9	TRBJ2-6	CASSFRDLRANVLTF	TGTGCCAGCAGCTTTCGGGACCTGAGGGCCAACGTCCTGACTTTC
TRBD1	once	TRBV5-4	TRBJ2-7	CASSLTGGYEQYF	TGTGCCAGCAGCTTGACAGGGGGCTACGAGCAGTACTTC
-	-	TRBV7-8	TRBJ2-2	CASSFGGSRSGELFF	TGTGCCAGCAGCTTTGGAGGGAGCCGGTCCGGGGAGCTGTTTTTT
-	-	TRBV10-3	TRBJ2-3	CAIMTGSNTDTQYF	TGTGCCATCATGACAGGAAGTAACACAGATACGCAGTATTTT
TRBD1	-	TRBV2	TRBJ1-1	CASKRDRVNTEAFF	TGTGCCAGCAAGCGGGACAGGGTGAACACTGAAGCTTTCTTT
TRBD1	once	TRBV25-1	TRBJ1-2	CASKAGTGGIYGYTF	TGTGCCAGCAAGGCCGGGACAGGGGGTATCTATGGCTACACCTTC
-	-	TRBV14	TRBJ2-3	CASSPLADLTDTQYF	TGTGCCAGCAGCCCACTGGCGGATCTCACAGATACGCAGTATTTT
-	-	TRBV29-1	TRBJ2-7	CSAGLEGYEQYF	TGCAGCGCCGGACTGGAAGGCTACGAGCAGTACTTC
-	few	TRBV10-3	TRBJ1-1	CAIMVRAETEAFF	TGTGCCATCATGGTAAGGGCTGAAACTGAAGCTTTCTTT
-	-	TRBV2	TRBJ1-2	CASSGGGEDYGYTF	TGTGCCAGCAGTGGTGGGGGGGAGGACTATGGCTACACCTTC
-	-	TRBV7-2	TRBJ2-1	CASSLGWNEQFF	TGTGCCAGCAGCTTAGGTTGGAATGAGCAGTTCTTC
-	-	TRBV19	TRBJ2-2	CASSIDDLVYTGELFF	TGTGCCAGTAGTATAGACGACTTGGTGTACACCGGGGAGCTGTTTTTT
-	-	TRBV28	TRBJ2-4	CASSFRVRGIQYF	TGTGCCAGCAGTTTTCGTGTACGAGGTATTCAGTACTTC
TRBD1	-	TRBV28	TRBJ1-1	CASSPGDRVWKAFF	TGTGCCAGCAGTCCGGGGGACAGGGTGTGGAAGGCTTTCTTT
TRBD2	once	TRBV4-3	TRBJ2-2	CASSQGLAVTGELFF	TGCGCCAGCAGCCAGGGACTAGCTGTTACCGGGGAGCTGTTTTTT
-	-	TRBV5-1	TRBJ2-3	CASSRTEGRAHGQYF	TGCGCCAGCAGCCGCACGGAGGGACGGGCCCATGGGCAGTATTTT